Listed below are T cell receptor beta chains from one sample, sequenced in a study of regulatory T cells in long-lasting Graves disease. MiXCR, run by TCRdb on the multiplex PCR reads, gives a single entry per CDR3 protein. Here the sample spans roughly 510,000 distinct CDR3 sequences, 15% to 20% being singletons. A further study also used this sample, focusing on T cells in Graves' hyperthyroidism and ophthalmopathy.

The specimen was peripheral blood mononuclear cells (PBMCs), collected at new diagnosis, from a patient treated with antithyroid drugs. The receptors shown here come from a man aged 18-30 years with Graves disease. The CDR3 runs from the conserved cysteine through the conserved F or W. A D gene is named only where the DNA matches it firmly. Part of the rows lack a size; the others show once, few, many or a class for expanded clones.

abundance: few; j_gene: TRBJ2-1; v_gene: TRBV19; d_gene: TRBD2; CDR3aa: CASSRTSDSYNEQFF; CDR3nt: TGTGCCAGTAGTCGGACTAGCGACTCCTACAATGAGCAGTTCTTC
abundance: few; j_gene: TRBJ2-7; v_gene: TRBV6-5; d_gene: TRBD2; CDR3aa: CASSSPSGLYEQYF; CDR3nt: TGTGCCAGCAGTTCACCTAGCGGGCTCTACGAGCAGTACTTC
abundance: many; j_gene: TRBJ1-4; v_gene: TRBV15; d_gene: NA; CDR3aa: CATSSISRGEKLFF; CDR3nt: TGTGCCACCAGCAGTATAAGCAGGGGTGAAAAACTGTTTTTT
abundance: many; j_gene: TRBJ2-1; v_gene: TRBV5-1; d_gene: TRBD1; CDR3aa: CASRDPGQHNEQFF; CDR3nt: TGCGCCAGCAGGGACCCGGGACAGCACAATGAGCAGTTCTTC
abundance: NA; j_gene: TRBJ1-4; v_gene: TRBV24-1; d_gene: TRBD1; CDR3aa: CATSDTGTGDEKLFF; CDR3nt: TGTGCCACCAGTGACACCGGGACAGGGGATGAAAAACTGTTTTTT
abundance: NA; j_gene: TRBJ2-5; v_gene: TRBV7-9; d_gene: TRBD1; CDR3aa: CASSLAWDREMETQYF; CDR3nt: TGTGCCAGCAGCTTAGCATGGGACAGGGAAATGGAGACCCAGTACTTC
abundance: NA; j_gene: TRBJ1-5; v_gene: TRBV19; d_gene: NA; CDR3aa: CASSTTLSSTRPQHF; CDR3nt: TGTGCCAGTAGTACGACCCTCAGCAGCACTAGGCCCCAGCATTTT
abundance: many; j_gene: TRBJ1-6; v_gene: TRBV15; d_gene: NA; CDR3aa: CATSREREGDSPLHF; CDR3nt: TGTGCCACCAGCAGAGAAAGGGAGGGTGATTCACCCCTCCACTTT
abundance: many; j_gene: TRBJ2-1; v_gene: TRBV24-1; d_gene: TRBD2; CDR3aa: CATSLGLANYNEQFF; CDR3nt: TGTGCCACCAGCCTAGGACTAGCGAATTACAATGAGCAGTTCTTC
abundance: NA; j_gene: TRBJ2-6; v_gene: TRBV9; d_gene: TRBD1; CDR3aa: CASRGQESGANVLTF; CDR3nt: TGTGCCAGCCGGGGACAGGAATCTGGGGCCAACGTCCTGACTTTC
abundance: many; j_gene: TRBJ2-1; v_gene: TRBV24-1; d_gene: NA; CDR3aa: CATSDGGLYSYNEQFF; CDR3nt: TGTGCCACCAGTGATGGGGGGCTATACTCCTACAATGAGCAGTTCTTC
abundance: NA; j_gene: TRBJ2-2; v_gene: TRBV9; d_gene: TRBD1; CDR3aa: CAGSARQGNTGELFF; CDR3nt: TGTGCCGGCAGCGCCCGACAGGGTAACACCGGGGAGCTGTTTTTT
abundance: many; j_gene: TRBJ2-7; v_gene: TRBV7-9; d_gene: NA; CDR3aa: CASSPTPTGPAYEQYF; CDR3nt: TGTGCCAGCAGCCCCACTCCCACGGGCCCCGCCTACGAGCAGTACTTC
abundance: NA; j_gene: TRBJ2-1; v_gene: TRBV29-1; d_gene: NA; CDR3aa: CSVERTQDNEQFF; CDR3nt: TGCAGCGTTGAAAGGACACAAGACAATGAGCAGTTCTTC
abundance: NA; j_gene: TRBJ2-5; v_gene: TRBV4-1; d_gene: TRBD2; CDR3aa: CASSQEGLVGGTQYF; CDR3nt: TGCGCCAGCAGCCAAGAGGGACTAGTCGGAGGGACCCAGTACTTC
abundance: NA; j_gene: TRBJ2-7; v_gene: TRBV29-1; d_gene: NA; CDR3aa: CSVWTQSSYEQYF; CDR3nt: TGCAGCGTTTGGACACAGAGCTCCTACGAGCAGTACTTC
abundance: few; j_gene: TRBJ2-1; v_gene: TRBV20-1; d_gene: TRBD1; CDR3aa: CSAIRQGVHEQFF; CDR3nt: TGCAGTGCTATCCGACAGGGGGTGCATGAGCAGTTCTTC
abundance: many; j_gene: TRBJ2-1; v_gene: TRBV11-3; d_gene: NA; CDR3aa: CASSLNGGAGEQFF; CDR3nt: TGTGCCAGCAGCTTAAACGGAGGGGCAGGGGAGCAGTTCTTC
abundance: many; j_gene: TRBJ2-3; v_gene: TRBV13; d_gene: TRBD2; CDR3aa: CASSLRRGRGDTQYF; CDR3nt: TGTGCCAGCAGCTTACGGCGCGGGAGGGGAGATACGCAGTATTTT
abundance: many; j_gene: TRBJ2-1; v_gene: TRBV28; d_gene: NA; CDR3aa: CASNHQRGDSYNEQFF; CDR3nt: TGTGCCAGCAACCACCAAAGGGGGGACAGCTACAATGAGCAGTTCTTC
abundance: NA; j_gene: TRBJ2-1; v_gene: TRBV2; d_gene: NA; CDR3aa: CASSEAASRYNDQFF; CDR3nt: TGTGCCAGCAGTGAAGCGGCTAGTCGGTACAATGATCAGTTCTTC
abundance: NA; j_gene: TRBJ2-1; v_gene: TRBV9; d_gene: TRBD1; CDR3aa: CASSARDRAYNEQFF; CDR3nt: TGTGCCAGCAGCGCCCGGGACAGGGCTTACAATGAGCAGTTCTTC
abundance: NA; j_gene: TRBJ1-4; v_gene: TRBV9; d_gene: NA; CDR3aa: CASSVEGVGDEKLFF; CDR3nt: TGTGCCAGCAGCGTAGAAGGGGTTGGAGATGAAAAACTGTTTTTT
abundance: few; j_gene: TRBJ2-5; v_gene: TRBV4-1; d_gene: TRBD2; CDR3aa: CASSPRGRGETSGRGQETQYF; CDR3nt: TGCGCCAGCAGCCCTAGGGGAAGAGGGGAGACTAGCGGGAGAGGCCAAGAGACCCAGTACTTC
abundance: NA; j_gene: TRBJ2-7; v_gene: TRBV19; d_gene: TRBD1; CDR3aa: CASSPDRGMLYEQYF; CDR3nt: TGTGCCAGTAGTCCCGACAGGGGGATGCTCTACGAGCAGTACTTC
abundance: NA; j_gene: TRBJ2-1; v_gene: TRBV6-1; d_gene: NA; CDR3aa: CASTGRLAGGGFNEQFF; CDR3nt: TGTGCCAGCACCGGACGACTAGCTGGGGGGGGCTTCAATGAGCAGTTCTTC
abundance: many; j_gene: TRBJ2-6; v_gene: TRBV30; d_gene: NA; CDR3aa: CACPRPHSGANVLTF; CDR3nt: TGTGCCTGCCCCCGGCCCCACTCTGGGGCCAACGTCCTGACTTTC
abundance: NA; j_gene: TRBJ1-5; v_gene: TRBV6-2/TRBV6-3; d_gene: TRBD1; CDR3aa: CASSESGQDNQPQHF; CDR3nt: TGTGCCAGCAGTGAGTCGGGACAGGACAATCAGCCCCAGCATTTT